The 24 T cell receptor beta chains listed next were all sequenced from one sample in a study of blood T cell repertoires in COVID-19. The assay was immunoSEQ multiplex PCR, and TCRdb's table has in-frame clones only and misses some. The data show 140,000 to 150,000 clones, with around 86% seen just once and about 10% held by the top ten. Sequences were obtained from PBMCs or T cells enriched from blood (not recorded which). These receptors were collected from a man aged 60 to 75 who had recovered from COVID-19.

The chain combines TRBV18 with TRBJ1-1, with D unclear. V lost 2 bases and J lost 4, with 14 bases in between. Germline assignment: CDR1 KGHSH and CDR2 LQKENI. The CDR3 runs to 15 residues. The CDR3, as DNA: TGTGCCAGCTCACCAGTAATAAGAGGGTCCACTGAAGCTTTCTTT. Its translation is CASSPVIRGSTEAFF.

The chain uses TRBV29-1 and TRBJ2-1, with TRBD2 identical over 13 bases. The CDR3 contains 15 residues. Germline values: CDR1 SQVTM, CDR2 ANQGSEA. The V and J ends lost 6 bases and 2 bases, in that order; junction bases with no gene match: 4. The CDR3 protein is CSVSTSGGPYNEQFF. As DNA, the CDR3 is TGCAGCGTGTCGACTAGCGGGGGGCCCTACAATGAGCAGTTCTTC.

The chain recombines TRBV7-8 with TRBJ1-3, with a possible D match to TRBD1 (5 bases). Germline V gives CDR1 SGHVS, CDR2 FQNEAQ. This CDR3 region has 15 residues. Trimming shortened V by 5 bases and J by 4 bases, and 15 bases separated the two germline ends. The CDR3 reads CASSPMGGSGNTIYF. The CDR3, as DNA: TGTGCCAGCAGCCCCATGGGGGGTAGCGGAAACACCATATATTTT.

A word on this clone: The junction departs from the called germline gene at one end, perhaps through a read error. As DNA, the CDR3 is TGTGCCAGCAGCCCGGACAGGGGCAGGGATTTT. It codes for CASSPDRGRDF. The chain links TRBV7-9 to TRBJ1-3; 9 nucleotides match TRBD1. Germline CDR1 SEHNR, CDR2 FQNEAQ (reference sequence). The CDR3 runs 11 residues.

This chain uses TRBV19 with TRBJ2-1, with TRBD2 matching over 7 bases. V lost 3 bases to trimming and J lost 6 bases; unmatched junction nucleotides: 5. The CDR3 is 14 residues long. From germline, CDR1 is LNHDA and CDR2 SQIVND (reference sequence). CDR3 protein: CASSIQRGVNEQFF. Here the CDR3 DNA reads TGTGCCAGTAGTATTCAGCGGGGAGTCAATGAGCAGTTCTTC.

The CDR3 coding sequence is TGTGCCAGCAGTGCGACAGGGTTCTACACTGAAGCTTTCTTT. Its translation is CASSATGFYTEAFF. The rearrangement joins TRBV25-1 to TRBJ1-1; 7 bases agree with TRBD1. Germline V gene sequence: CDR1 MGHDK, CDR2 SYGVNS. After removal of 4 bases from V and 3 bases from J, the junction contained 5 bases not matched to a gene. The CDR3 totals 14 residues.

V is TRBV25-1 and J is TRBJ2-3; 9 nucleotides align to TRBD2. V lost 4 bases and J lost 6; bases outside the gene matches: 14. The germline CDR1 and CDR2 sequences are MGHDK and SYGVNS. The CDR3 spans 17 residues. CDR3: CASSAPPRAGGDDTQYF. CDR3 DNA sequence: TGTGCCAGCAGTGCCCCCCCGCGAGCGGGGGGAGACGATACGCAGTATTTT. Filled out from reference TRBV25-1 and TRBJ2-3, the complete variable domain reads EADIYQTPRYLVIGTGKKITLECSQTMGHDKMYWYQQDPGMELHLIHYSYGVNSTEKGDLSSESTVSRIRTEHFPLTLESARPSHTSQYLCASSAPPRAGGDDTQYFGPGTRLTVL.

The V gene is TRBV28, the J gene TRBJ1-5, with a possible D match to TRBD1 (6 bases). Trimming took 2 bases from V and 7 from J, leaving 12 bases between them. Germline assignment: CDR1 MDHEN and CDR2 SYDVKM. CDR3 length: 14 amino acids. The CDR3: CASSLAGDLQPQHF. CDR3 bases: TGTGCCAGCAGTTTAGCAGGGGATCTCCAGCCCCAGCATTTT.

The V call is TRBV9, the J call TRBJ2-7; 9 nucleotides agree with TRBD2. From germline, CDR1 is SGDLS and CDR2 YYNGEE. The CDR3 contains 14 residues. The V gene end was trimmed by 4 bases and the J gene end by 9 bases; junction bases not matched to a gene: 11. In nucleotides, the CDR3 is TGTGCCAGCAGCCCGCGACTAGCGGAGTCCGCGCAGTACTTC. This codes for CASSPRLAESAQYF.

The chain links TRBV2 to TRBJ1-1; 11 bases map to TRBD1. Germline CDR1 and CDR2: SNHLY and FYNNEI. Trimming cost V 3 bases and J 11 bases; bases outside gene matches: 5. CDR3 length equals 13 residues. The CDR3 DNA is TGTGCCAGCAGTGACAGGGACAGGGGGAATGCTTTCTTT. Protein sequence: CASSDRDRGNAFF.

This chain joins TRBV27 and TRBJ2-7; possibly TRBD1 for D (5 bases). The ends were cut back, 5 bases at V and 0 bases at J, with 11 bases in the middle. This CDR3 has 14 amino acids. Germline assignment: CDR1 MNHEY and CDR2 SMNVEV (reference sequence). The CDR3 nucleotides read TGTGCCAGCAGTCGGACAAGAGACTCCTACGAGCAGTACTTC. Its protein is CASSRTRDSYEQYF.

The DNA for the CDR3 is TGTGCCATCTCTGTGCGAAGCACAGATACGCAGTATTTT. This encodes CAISVRSTDTQYF. The chain couples TRBV10-3 to TRBJ2-3, with D hard to call. Germline values: CDR1 ENHRY, CDR2 SYGVKD. The ends were cut back, 8 bases at V and 0 bases at J, with 9 bases in the middle. The CDR3 runs to 13 residues.

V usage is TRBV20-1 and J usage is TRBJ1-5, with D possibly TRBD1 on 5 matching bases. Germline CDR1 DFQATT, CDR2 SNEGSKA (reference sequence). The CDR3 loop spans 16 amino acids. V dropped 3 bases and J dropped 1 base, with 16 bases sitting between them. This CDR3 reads CSASRPGRLSNQPQHF. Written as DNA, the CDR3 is TGCAGTGCTAGTAGGCCAGGGAGGTTGAGCAATCAGCCCCAGCATTTT.

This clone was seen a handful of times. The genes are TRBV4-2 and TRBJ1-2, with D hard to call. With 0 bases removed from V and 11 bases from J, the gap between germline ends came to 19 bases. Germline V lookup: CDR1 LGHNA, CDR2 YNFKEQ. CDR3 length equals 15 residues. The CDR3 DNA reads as TGTGCCAGCAGCCAAGAAGTGACCCTCCGGAGAAGGTACACCTTC. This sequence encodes CASSQEVTLRRRYTF.

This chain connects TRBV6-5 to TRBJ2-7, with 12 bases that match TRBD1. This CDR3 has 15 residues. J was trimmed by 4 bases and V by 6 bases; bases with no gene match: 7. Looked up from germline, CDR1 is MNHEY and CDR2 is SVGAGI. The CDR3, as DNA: TGTGCCAGCAGGACCGGGACAGGGGGCTTGTACGAGCAGTACTTC. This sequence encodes CASRTGTGGLYEQYF.

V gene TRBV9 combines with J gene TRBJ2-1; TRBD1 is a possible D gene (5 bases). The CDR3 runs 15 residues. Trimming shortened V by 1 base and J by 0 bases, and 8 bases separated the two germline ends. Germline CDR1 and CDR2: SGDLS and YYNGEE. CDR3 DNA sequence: TGTGCCAGCAGCGTAACAGGTAGCTCCTACAATGAGCAGTTCTTC. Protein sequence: CASSVTGSSYNEQFF.

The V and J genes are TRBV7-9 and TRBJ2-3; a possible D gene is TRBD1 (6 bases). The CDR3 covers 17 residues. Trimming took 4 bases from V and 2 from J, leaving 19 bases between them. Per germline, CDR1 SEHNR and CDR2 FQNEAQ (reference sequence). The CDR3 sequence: CASSSPQGRGATDTQYF. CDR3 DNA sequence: TGTGCCAGCAGCTCCCCGCAGGGGCGCGGCGCCACAGATACGCAGTATTTT.

CDR3 nucleotide sequence: TGTGCCAGCAGATCGGACAGGGACGGGACTGAAGCTTTCTTT. This sequence encodes CASRSDRDGTEAFF. The J gene is TRBJ1-1, the V gene TRBV28, with 8 positions matching TRBD1. The CDR3 sequence is 14 residues long. Germline V CDR1 and CDR2: MDHEN, SYDVKM. With V trimmed by 6 bases and J by 5 bases, 8 bases remained unmatched.

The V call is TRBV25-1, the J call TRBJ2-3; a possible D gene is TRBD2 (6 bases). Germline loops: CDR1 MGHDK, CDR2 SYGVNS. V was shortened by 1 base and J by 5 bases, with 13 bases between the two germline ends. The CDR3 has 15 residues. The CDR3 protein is CASSEWGLAGDTQYF. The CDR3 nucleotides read TGTGCCAGCAGTGAATGGGGACTGGCAGGAGATACGCAGTATTTT. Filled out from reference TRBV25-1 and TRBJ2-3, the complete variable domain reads EADIYQTPRYLVIGTGKKITLECSQTMGHDKMYWYQQDPGMELHLIHYSYGVNSTEKGDLSSESTVSRIRTEHFPLTLESARPSHTSQYLCASSEWGLAGDTQYFGPGTRLTVL.

CDR3 loop: CASTNGYEQYF. The CDR3 nucleotides are TGTGCCAGCACGAACGGCTACGAGCAGTACTTC. The rearrangement joins TRBV2 to TRBJ2-7; D is uncertain. The V gene lost 7 bases and the J gene lost 3 bases, with 7 bases spanning the gap. This CDR3 contains 11 residues. In germline, CDR1 is SNHLY, CDR2 FYNNEI.

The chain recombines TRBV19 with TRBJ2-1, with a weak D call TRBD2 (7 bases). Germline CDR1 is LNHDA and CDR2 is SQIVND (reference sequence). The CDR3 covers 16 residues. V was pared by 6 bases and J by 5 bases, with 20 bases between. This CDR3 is CASRDGGASGNNEQFF. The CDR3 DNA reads TGTGCCAGTAGGGACGGGGGCGCTAGCGGAAACAATGAGCAGTTCTTC.

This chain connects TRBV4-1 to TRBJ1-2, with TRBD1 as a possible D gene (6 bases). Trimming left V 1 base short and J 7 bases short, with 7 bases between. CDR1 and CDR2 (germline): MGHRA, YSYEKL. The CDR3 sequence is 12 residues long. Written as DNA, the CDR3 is TGCGCCAGCAGCCAAGGCAGGGGTGGCTACACCTTC. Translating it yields CASSQGRGGYTF.

The CDR3 coding sequence is TGTGCCAGCAGTCCGAGACAGGGTGCTAACTATGGCTACACCTTC. Translating it yields CASSPRQGANYGYTF. V and J are TRBV6-5 and TRBJ1-2; 7 bases match TRBD1. This CDR3 region has 15 residues. Germline V gives CDR1 MNHEY, CDR2 SVGAGI. V was clipped by 5 bases and J by 0 bases; unmatched bases: 6.

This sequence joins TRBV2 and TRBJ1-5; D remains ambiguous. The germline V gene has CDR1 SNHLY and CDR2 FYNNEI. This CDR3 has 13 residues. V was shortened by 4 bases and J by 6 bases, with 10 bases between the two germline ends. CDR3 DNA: TGTGCCAGCAGTGGAGGGATAGGTCAGCCCCAGCATTTT. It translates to CASSGGIGQPQHF. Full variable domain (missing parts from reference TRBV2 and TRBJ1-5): EPEVTQTPSHQVTQMGQEVILRCVPISNHLYFYWYRQILGQKVEFLVSFYNNEISEKSEIFDDQFSVERPDGSNFTLKIRSTKLEDSAMYFCASSGGIGQPQHFGDGTRLSIL.